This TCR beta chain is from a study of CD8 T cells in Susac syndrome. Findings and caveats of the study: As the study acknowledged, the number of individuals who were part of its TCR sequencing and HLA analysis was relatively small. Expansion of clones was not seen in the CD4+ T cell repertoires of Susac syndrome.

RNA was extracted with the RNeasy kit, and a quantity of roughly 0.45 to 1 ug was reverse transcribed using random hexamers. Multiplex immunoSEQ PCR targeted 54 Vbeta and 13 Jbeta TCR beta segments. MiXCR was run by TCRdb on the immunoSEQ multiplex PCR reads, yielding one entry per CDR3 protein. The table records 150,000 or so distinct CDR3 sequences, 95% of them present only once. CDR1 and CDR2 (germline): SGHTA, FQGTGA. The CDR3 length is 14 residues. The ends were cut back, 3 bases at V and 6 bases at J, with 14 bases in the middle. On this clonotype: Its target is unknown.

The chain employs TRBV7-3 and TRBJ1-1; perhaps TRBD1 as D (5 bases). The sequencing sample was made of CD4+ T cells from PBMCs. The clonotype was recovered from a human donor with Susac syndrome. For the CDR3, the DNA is TGTGCCAGCAGCTTTACCGGGACGGGGGCTGAAGCTTTCTTT. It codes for CASSFTGTGAEAFF.